The text below deals with one T cell receptor beta chain. What antigen it recognizes has not been identified. Nothing much larger sits one base from this clone, and base qualities are not available. Trimming costs V 2 bases and J 1 base, and their ends lie 9 bases apart. The germline V gene provides CDR1 SGHRS and CDR2 YFSETQ. The CDR3 measures 14 amino acids from cysteine to phenylalanine. Just the 42-base CDR3 DNA is kept, in frame starting at base 1. This entry belongs to a study of graft-versus-host responses after intestinal transplantation (dated by TCRdb to the early 2020s). About the investigation overall: Multivisceral, liver-intestinal, or isolated intestinal transplants were received by the recipients. Every recipient was given anti-thymocyte globulin induction, then maintenance tacrolimus and steroids for around three years. Bulk TCR-beta CDR3 sequencing was used to track graft-versus-host and host-versus-graft alloreactive T cell clones in the graft, circulation and bone marrow after intestinal transplantation. Alloreactive clones were identified by sequencing pre-transplant mixed lymphocyte reaction products and comparing these products with unstimulated pre-transplant donor and recipient T cells. The cohort enrolled about two dozen intestinal transplant recipients, one of whom was a retransplant, and 3 patients without pretransplant specimens were excluded. Donor T cell macrochimerism was defined as a peak of at least 4% donor T cells among recipient peripheral blood mononuclear cells. Instead of going to the commercial service, samples from a few later patients were sequenced in-house on an Illumina MiSeq and processed with MiXCR. Summary of the overall study and its limitations: The relatively low number and heterogeneity of intestinal transplant patients limited the conclusions. GvH clones turned up in recipient bone marrow, with some appearing earlier in ileal mucosa or blood, a pattern consistent with an intestinal mucosal origin. High GvH to HvG T cell clonal ratios were observed in the allografts of patients with donor T cell macrochimerism. Early after transplant, peak levels of circulating GvH clones were associated with declines in HvG clones.

Sample time point, as interpreted from the label and publication: cells obtained before transplantation from donor or recipient. CD3+CD4+ and CD3+CD8+ populations were FACS-sorted from unstimulated pre-transplant donor and recipient cells taken from spleen or lymph nodes. The library was generated by the immunoSEQ multiplex PCR assay. For most patients, genomic DNA was isolated with the Qiagen DNeasy Blood and Tissue Kit and shipped frozen to Adaptive Biotechnologies for TCR sequencing. For most patients, genomic DNA was subjected to high-throughput TCR-beta CDR3 sequencing by Adaptive Biotechnologies. Turning to the authors' computational methods: Adaptive's ImmunoSEQ software was the source of the TCR sequencing data for 15 to 20 patients, while a few other patients were processed with MiXCR and VDJtools. CD4 versus CD8 sorting errors were corrected by removing sequences found in both subsets at a frequency ratio below 5:1. CDR3 nucleotide sequences shared between donor and recipient were removed because their origin could not be assigned. Alloreactive clones required at least 2-fold expansion over unstimulated cells and minimum CFSE-low frequency of 0.002% (template counts) or 0.001% (read counts). Mappable clones were those detected in sequenced pre-transplant spleen, lymph node, or MLR CFSE-low populations of the donor or recipient. Cumulative frequency of alloreactive clones was calculated as a percentage of all sequences weighted by copy number. This is the immuneACCESS table as TCRdb keeps it, with only in-frame sequences that have V and J called. A part of the clones is gone; compared with another copy, unresolved V genes explain less than half, and the rest is unexplained. V and J calls and clone size are copied from that table; D and trimming were computed from the DNA. The sample table lists roughly 97,000 clones, roughly 87% of them with a count of one. The ten largest make up about 0.9% of the sample.

The origin of this receptor is a human donor who received an intestinal transplant. Sequenced here: unstimulated CD4+ T cells sorted from spleen or lymph node cells, sampled before intestinal transplant. Rearrangement joined TRBV5-1 to TRBJ1-1; too little of a D gene remains to name it. The DNA is as follows: TGCGCCAGCAGCTTTTCGCGTCAGAACACTGAAGCTTTCTTT. It codes for CASSFSRQNTEAFF.